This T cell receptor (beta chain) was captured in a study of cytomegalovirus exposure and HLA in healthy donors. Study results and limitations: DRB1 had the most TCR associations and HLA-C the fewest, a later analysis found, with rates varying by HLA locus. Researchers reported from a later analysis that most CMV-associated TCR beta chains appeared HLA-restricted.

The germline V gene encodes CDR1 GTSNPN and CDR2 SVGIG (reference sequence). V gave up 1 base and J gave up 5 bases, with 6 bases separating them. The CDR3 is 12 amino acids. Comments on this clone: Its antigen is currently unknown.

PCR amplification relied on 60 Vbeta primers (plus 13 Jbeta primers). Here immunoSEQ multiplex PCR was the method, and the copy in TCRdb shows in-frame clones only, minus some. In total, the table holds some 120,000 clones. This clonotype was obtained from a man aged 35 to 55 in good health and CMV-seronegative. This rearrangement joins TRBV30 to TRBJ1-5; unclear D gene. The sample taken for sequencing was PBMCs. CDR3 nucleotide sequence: TGTGCCTGGAGTGGGCGGGATCAGCCCCAGCATTTT. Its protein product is CAWSGRDQPQHF.